This T cell receptor beta chain is from a study of blood T cells in healthy people across ages. The second PCR ran roughly 6 to 11 cycles with a sample-barcoded 5' primer and J-beta primers. TCRdb processed the 5' RACE reads anew with MiXCR; each CDR3 protein has one entry. This sample has approximately 360,000 distinct CDR3 sequences; approximately 52% occur once, and the top ten carry under 65%. Germline V gene sequence: CDR1 LGHDT, CDR2 YNNKEL (reference sequence). V lost 2 bases, J lost 11 bases, and 13 bases stayed unmatched. The CDR3 is 15 amino acids. Only one count was recorded for this clonotype.

The source is a man aged 55 to 69 in good health. This chain uses TRBV3-1 with TRBJ2-5, with 8 bases lining up with TRBD2. Sequenced sample: blood. The CDR3 spells CASSQMSGSYNEQYF. DNA for the CDR3: TGTGCCAGCAGCCAAATGAGCGGGAGCTACAATGAGCAGTACTTC.